The clone carrying this TCR beta chain was recorded once. This sample is part of a study of T cell responses to AZD1222 COVID-19 vaccine. TCRdb's table, derived via immunoSEQ multiplex PCR, lists solely in-frame clones and lacks some. The sample consists of 100,000 to 150,000 clones, approximately 88% of them appearing once. The sample consisted of peripheral blood, taken on day 0 of AZD1222 vaccination. The sequence was obtained from an adult in good health.

For the CDR3, the DNA is TGTGCCAGTAGTAGAGGCCGCGCGACCTGGGGGAATAATTCACCCCTCCACTTT. Translation: CASSRGRATWGNNSPLHF. This chain links TRBV19 with TRBJ1-6; perhaps TRBD1 as D (5 bases). The CDR3 contains 18 residues. The germline V and J ends were trimmed by 4 bases and 5 bases, with 21 bases remaining between them. The germline gives CDR1 LNHDA, CDR2 SQIVND (reference sequence).